This T cell receptor beta chain was observed in a study of Graves' ophthalmopathy and Graves' hyperthyroidism. General study points: Most expanded clonotypes in thyroid above 0.001 frequency also showed up in blood.

Amplification of TCR beta CDR3 regions used RNA transcripts. HTBI primers primed a first-round RT-PCR, and a second-round multiplex PCR followed. TCRdb re-called the multiplex PCR reads with MiXCR, one entry per CDR3 protein. This table has around 1,000,000 distinct CDR3 sequences, 35% to 45% appearing once. This clonotype was detected many times. Its target is not known. V was trimmed by 10 bases and J by 7 bases, leaving 13 bases between them. This CDR3 spans 12 amino acids. From germline, CDR1 is SNHLY and CDR2 FYNNEI. The rearrangement joins TRBV2 to TRBJ1-4; a possible D gene is TRBD1 (6 bases). This clonotype originated in an adult man with Graves' hyperthyroidism. What was sequenced was peripheral blood or thyroid tissue (not recorded which). The CDR3 is CATRGHIEKLFF. The DNA of the CDR3 is TGTGCCACCCGGGGACATATTGAAAAACTGTTTTTT.